This is a list of T cell receptor beta chains from one sample in a study of T cells in Graves' hyperthyroidism and ophthalmopathy. TCRdb re-called the multiplex PCR reads through MiXCR, storing one row per CDR3 protein. This table holds 45,000 to 55,000 distinct CDR3 sequences, roughly 51% found once. The specimen was peripheral blood or thyroid tissue (not recorded which). The receptors shown here come from a man between 18 and 29 years old with Graves' hyperthyroidism. Each CDR3 is given with its conserved first and last residue. D genes are given only for firm matches. Size tells how often a clone was seen (once, few, many) or the class of an expanded clone, and some rows leave it out.

v_gene: TRBV29-1
d_gene: -
j_gene: TRBJ2-7
abundance: few
CDR3nt: TGCAGCACCGGGACATACGAGCAGTACTTC
CDR3aa: CSTGTYEQYF

v_gene: TRBV25-1
d_gene: TRBD1
j_gene: TRBJ1-2
abundance: -
CDR3nt: TGTGCCAGCAGTCGGACAGGGGGCGATGGCTACACCTTC
CDR3aa: CASSRTGGDGYTF

v_gene: TRBV7-2
d_gene: TRBD1
j_gene: TRBJ1-1
abundance: many
CDR3nt: TGTGCCAGCAGCTTATTGCCAGGGGGGGATGGAGCGAACACTGAAGCTTTCTTT
CDR3aa: CASSLLPGGDGANTEAFF

v_gene: TRBV9
d_gene: -
j_gene: TRBJ1-1
abundance: once
CDR3nt: TGTGCCAGCAGCGTAGTACAGCTCGGTAGTTCTGAAGCTTTCTTT
CDR3aa: CASSVVQLGSSEAFF

v_gene: TRBV20-1
d_gene: -
j_gene: TRBJ2-3
abundance: many
CDR3nt: TGCAGTGCCCCAGGTTGGATGGCCACAGATACGCAGTATTTT
CDR3aa: CSAPGWMATDTQYF

v_gene: TRBV2
d_gene: TRBD1
j_gene: TRBJ1-6
abundance: -
CDR3nt: TGTGCCAGCAGTGCTGACCGCGACAGGGCTGGGGTGGGTTCACCCCTCCACTTT
CDR3aa: CASSADRDRAGVGSPLHF

v_gene: TRBV5-1
d_gene: -
j_gene: TRBJ1-1
abundance: many
CDR3nt: TGCGCCAGCAGCTTGGTAGCGGGGATGAGCACTGAAGCTTTCTTT
CDR3aa: CASSLVAGMSTEAFF

v_gene: TRBV6-2/TRBV6-3
d_gene: -
j_gene: TRBJ1-3
abundance: many
CDR3nt: TGTGCCACCTCCGGGACGATCGTCTCCTCTGGAAACACCATATATTTT
CDR3aa: CATSGTIVSSGNTIYF

v_gene: TRBV27
d_gene: -
j_gene: TRBJ1-2
abundance: many
CDR3nt: TGTGCCAGCAGTTTGGGACAAGTCTATGGCTACACCTTC
CDR3aa: CASSLGQVYGYTF

v_gene: TRBV2
d_gene: TRBD1
j_gene: TRBJ1-5
abundance: medium-sized
CDR3nt: TGTGCCAGCAGAACAACGGACAGGGGCAATCAGCCCCAGCATTTT
CDR3aa: CASRTTDRGNQPQHF

v_gene: TRBV20-1
d_gene: -
j_gene: TRBJ1-2
abundance: few
CDR3nt: TGCAGTGCTAGACGGCAGGGCGTCTTCGAACTCTATGGCTACACCTTC
CDR3aa: CSARRQGVFELYGYTF

v_gene: TRBV29-1
d_gene: TRBD1
j_gene: TRBJ1-2
abundance: -
CDR3nt: TGCAGCGTTGCCTCCCCAGGACAGGGAGGCTATGGCTACACCTTC
CDR3aa: CSVASPGQGGYGYTF

v_gene: TRBV7-3
d_gene: TRBD1
j_gene: TRBJ1-2
abundance: -
CDR3nt: TGTGCCAGCAGCTTAATGTCGACAGGGCCGCGGGGCTACGCCTTC
CDR3aa: CASSLMSTGPRGYAF

v_gene: TRBV7-2
d_gene: TRBD1
j_gene: TRBJ1-1
abundance: -
CDR3nt: TGTGCCAGCAGCCGATGGACAGGGGCCTTGAACACTGAAGCTTTCTTT
CDR3aa: CASSRWTGALNTEAFF

v_gene: TRBV15
d_gene: -
j_gene: TRBJ1-5
abundance: many
CDR3nt: TGTGCCACCAGCCCCACGAAGTCGGGGGCGAGTCAGCCCCAGCATTTT
CDR3aa: CATSPTKSGASQPQHF

v_gene: TRBV7-6
d_gene: TRBD1
j_gene: TRBJ2-3
abundance: -
CDR3nt: TGTGCCAGCAGCACCAGGGGGACAAGCACAGATACGCAGTATTTT
CDR3aa: CASSTRGTSTDTQYF

v_gene: TRBV5-1
d_gene: -
j_gene: TRBJ1-5
abundance: -
CDR3nt: TGCGCCAGCAGCTTGCGGGGGGACCAAGAGACCCAGCATTTT
CDR3aa: CASSLRGDQETQHF

v_gene: TRBV19
d_gene: TRBD1
j_gene: TRBJ2-7
abundance: -
CDR3nt: TGTGCCACCACAGCTGACAGGGACTACGAGCAGTACTTC
CDR3aa: CATTADRDYEQYF

v_gene: TRBV20-1
d_gene: -
j_gene: TRBJ1-5
abundance: many
CDR3nt: TGCAGTGCGATTGGGGGGCGCAGCGGCTGGAATCAGCCCCAGCATTTT
CDR3aa: CSAIGGRSGWNQPQHF

v_gene: TRBV2
d_gene: -
j_gene: TRBJ2-7
abundance: few
CDR3nt: TGTGCCAGCAGTCCCGGGACGTCAAGCTCCTACGAGCAGTACTTC
CDR3aa: CASSPGTSSSYEQYF

v_gene: TRBV7-9
d_gene: TRBD1
j_gene: TRBJ2-7
abundance: -
CDR3nt: TGTGCCAGCAGCCACAGGGGCCATCCCCCACCGGTTTACGAGCAGTACTTC
CDR3aa: CASSHRGHPPPVYEQYF

v_gene: TRBV9
d_gene: TRBD2
j_gene: TRBJ2-3
abundance: -
CDR3nt: TGTGCCTGCAGCTCGTCGGGGTTCGGGACTAATGTAGATACGCAGTATTTT
CDR3aa: CACSSSGFGTNVDTQYF

v_gene: TRBV2
d_gene: -
j_gene: TRBJ1-1
abundance: -
CDR3nt: TGTGCCAGCAGTGGGAGCACTGAAGCTTTCTTT
CDR3aa: CASSGSTEAFF

v_gene: TRBV29-1
d_gene: TRBD1
j_gene: TRBJ1-2
abundance: -
CDR3nt: TGCAGCGTTGGGACAGGGGGTGGCTACACCTTC
CDR3aa: CSVGTGGGYTF

v_gene: TRBV7-2
d_gene: -
j_gene: TRBJ1-3
abundance: -
CDR3nt: TGTGCCAGCTCACCAGGAGGCCGCTCTGGAAACACCGTATATTTT
CDR3aa: CASSPGGRSGNTVYF

v_gene: TRBV27
d_gene: -
j_gene: TRBJ2-2
abundance: many
CDR3nt: TGTGCCAGCAGTCCTCGGCGAGTGTGGACCGGGGAGCTGTTTTTT
CDR3aa: CASSPRRVWTGELFF

v_gene: TRBV10-3
d_gene: -
j_gene: TRBJ2-3
abundance: -
CDR3nt: TGTGCCATCAGTGATGTTGGGGGTACGCAGTATTTT
CDR3aa: CAISDVGGTQYF

v_gene: TRBV7-9
d_gene: -
j_gene: TRBJ1-5
abundance: many
CDR3nt: TGTGCCAGCAGCTTACTCGGTGGCAATCAGCCCCAGCATTTT
CDR3aa: CASSLLGGNQPQHF

v_gene: TRBV27
d_gene: -
j_gene: TRBJ1-2
abundance: many
CDR3nt: TGTGCCAGCCGGGCAGGTCGAGAGTATGGCTACACCTTC
CDR3aa: CASRAGREYGYTF

v_gene: TRBV20-1
d_gene: TRBD2
j_gene: TRBJ2-7
abundance: many
CDR3nt: TGCAGTGCAGGACTAGCGGGGGCCTACGAGCAGTACTTC
CDR3aa: CSAGLAGAYEQYF

v_gene: TRBV7-2
d_gene: -
j_gene: TRBJ1-5
abundance: -
CDR3nt: TGTGCCAGCAGCTTTGGACAGAGAGATCAGCCCCAGCATTTT
CDR3aa: CASSFGQRDQPQHF

v_gene: TRBV3-1
d_gene: TRBD2
j_gene: TRBJ2-2
abundance: many
CDR3nt: TGTGCCAGCAGCCAGACTAGCGGGCATAACACCGGGGAGCTGTTTTTT
CDR3aa: CASSQTSGHNTGELFF

v_gene: TRBV2
d_gene: TRBD1
j_gene: TRBJ2-2
abundance: many
CDR3nt: TGTGCCAGCAGCCCCGTGACAGGGCGTTTATTTTGGTCCGGGGAGCTGTTTTTT
CDR3aa: CASSPVTGRLFWSGELFF

v_gene: TRBV7-9
d_gene: -
j_gene: TRBJ2-7
abundance: many
CDR3nt: TGTGCCAGCAGCTTAGATTTAGGTAGAGGGGACGAGCAGTACTTC
CDR3aa: CASSLDLGRGDEQYF

v_gene: TRBV6-2/TRBV6-3
d_gene: -
j_gene: TRBJ1-5
abundance: many
CDR3nt: TGTGCCAGCAGGGCCCAGGGCAAACTCAGCCCGGATCAGCCCCAGCATTTT
CDR3aa: CASRAQGKLSPDQPQHF

v_gene: TRBV20-1
d_gene: -
j_gene: TRBJ1-3
abundance: many
CDR3nt: TGCAGTGCCCGGGGAAACACCATATATTTT
CDR3aa: CSARGNTIYF

v_gene: TRBV20-1
d_gene: TRBD2
j_gene: TRBJ2-5
abundance: -
CDR3nt: TGCAGTGCTAGAGCGGGAGGGGAACTAGAGACCCAGTACTTC
CDR3aa: CSARAGGELETQYF

v_gene: TRBV12-3/TRBV12-4
d_gene: -
j_gene: TRBJ1-1
abundance: -
CDR3nt: TGTGCCAGCAGTTTACGTCGGGCAGCGAACACTGAAGCTTTCTTT
CDR3aa: CASSLRRAANTEAFF

v_gene: TRBV9
d_gene: -
j_gene: TRBJ2-5
abundance: -
CDR3nt: TGTGCCAGCAGCGTAGGGGGGAGCAATCAGCCCCAGTACTTC
CDR3aa: CASSVGGSNQPQYF

v_gene: TRBV29-1
d_gene: TRBD1
j_gene: TRBJ1-2
abundance: -
CDR3nt: TGCAGCGCTAAAGAGGGGACAGGGTTTTCTGGCTACACCTTC
CDR3aa: CSAKEGTGFSGYTF

v_gene: TRBV20-1
d_gene: -
j_gene: TRBJ1-6
abundance: many
CDR3nt: TGCAGTGCGGTTCAGAGCTCCTATAATTCACCCCTCCACTTT
CDR3aa: CSAVQSSYNSPLHF

v_gene: TRBV24-1
d_gene: -
j_gene: TRBJ1-1
abundance: -
CDR3nt: TGTGCCACCAGTGACGGCATCCCAGGCCGCACTGAAGCTTTCTTT
CDR3aa: CATSDGIPGRTEAFF

v_gene: TRBV24-1
d_gene: TRBD1
j_gene: TRBJ2-2
abundance: -
CDR3nt: TGTGCCACCAGTGACCCCGGGACAGGGAACACCGGGGAGCTGTTTTTT
CDR3aa: CATSDPGTGNTGELFF

v_gene: TRBV7-8
d_gene: TRBD1
j_gene: TRBJ1-2
abundance: -
CDR3nt: TGTGCCAGCGGTTCGGGGACAGGGACTGATGGCTACACCTTC
CDR3aa: CASGSGTGTDGYTF

v_gene: TRBV20-1
d_gene: TRBD1
j_gene: TRBJ1-1
abundance: -
CDR3nt: TGCAGTGCTAGGGACAGGGAAGCTTTCTTT
CDR3aa: CSARDREAFF

v_gene: TRBV7-9
d_gene: -
j_gene: TRBJ2-5
abundance: -
CDR3nt: TGTGCCAGCAGCTCCGGGCAGAGGCTAGCGCAAGAGACCCAGTACTTC
CDR3aa: CASSSGQRLAQETQYF

v_gene: TRBV28
d_gene: -
j_gene: TRBJ1-1
abundance: many
CDR3nt: TGTGCCAGCAGTTTATTACCGGGTCCGAACACTGAAGCTTTCTTT
CDR3aa: CASSLLPGPNTEAFF

v_gene: TRBV15
d_gene: -
j_gene: TRBJ2-5
abundance: medium-sized
CDR3nt: TGTGCCACCAGCAGCAGTACAGTTCAAGAGACCCAGTACTTC
CDR3aa: CATSSSTVQETQYF

v_gene: TRBV20-1
d_gene: -
j_gene: TRBJ2-7
abundance: few
CDR3nt: TGCAGTGCTAGAGGGGGCTACGAGCAGTACTTC
CDR3aa: CSARGGYEQYF

v_gene: TRBV6-5
d_gene: TRBD1
j_gene: TRBJ1-5
abundance: -
CDR3nt: TGTGCCACCCAGGGACAGGCCAGCAATCAGCCCCAGCATTTT
CDR3aa: CATQGQASNQPQHF

v_gene: TRBV2
d_gene: -
j_gene: TRBJ1-1
abundance: -
CDR3nt: TGTGCCAGCAGTTCAGGACAGAACACTGAAGCTTTCTTT
CDR3aa: CASSSGQNTEAFF

v_gene: TRBV7-9
d_gene: -
j_gene: TRBJ2-3
abundance: -
CDR3nt: TGTGCCAGCAGCTCAATAGATACGCAGTATTTT
CDR3aa: CASSSIDTQYF

v_gene: TRBV29-1
d_gene: TRBD1
j_gene: TRBJ2-7
abundance: -
CDR3nt: TGCAGCAGTTTAGTAGGGGGCCACGAGCAGTACTTC
CDR3aa: CSSLVGGHEQYF

v_gene: TRBV20-1
d_gene: -
j_gene: TRBJ1-5
abundance: -
CDR3nt: TGCAGTGCTAGACAGGGGAAACAGCCCCAGCATTTT
CDR3aa: CSARQGKQPQHF